This T cell receptor beta chain comes out of a study of T cells in Graves' hyperthyroidism and ophthalmopathy. This clonotype was seen a handful of times. The trim removed 4 bases at V and 9 bases at J, leaving 15 bases unmatched. The CDR3 loop spans 17 amino acids. Germline CDR1 is PRHDT and CDR2 is FYEKMQ (reference sequence). TCR beta CDR3 region amplification was performed from RNA transcripts. RT-PCR in the first round (using the HTBI primer set) targeted the TCR CDR3. In TCRdb, the multiplex PCR reads were re-called with MiXCR into one record per CDR3 protein. This table holds hundreds of thousands of distinct CDR3 sequences, nearly 20% found once.

The sample was blood. This chain joins TRBV13 and TRBJ2-1; 10 bases agree with TRBD1. This sequence originates from a man aged 40-49 years with Graves' ophthalmopathy. For the CDR3, the DNA is TGTGCCAGCAGCTCGCCTAAACCGGGACAGGGGAGGACTGAGCAGTTCTTC. This gives the protein CASSSPKPGQGRTEQFF.